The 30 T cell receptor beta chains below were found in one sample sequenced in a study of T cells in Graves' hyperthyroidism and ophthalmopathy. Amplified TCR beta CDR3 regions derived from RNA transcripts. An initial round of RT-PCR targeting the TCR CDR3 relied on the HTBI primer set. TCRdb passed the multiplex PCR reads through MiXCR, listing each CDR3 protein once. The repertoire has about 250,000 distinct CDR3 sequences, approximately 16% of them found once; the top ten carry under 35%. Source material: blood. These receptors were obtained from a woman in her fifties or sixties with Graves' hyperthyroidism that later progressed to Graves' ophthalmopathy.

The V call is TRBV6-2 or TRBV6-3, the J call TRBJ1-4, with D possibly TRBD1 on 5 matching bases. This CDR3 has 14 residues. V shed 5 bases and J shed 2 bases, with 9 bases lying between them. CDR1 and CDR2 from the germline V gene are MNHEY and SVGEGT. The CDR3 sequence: CASSPGTTNEKLFF. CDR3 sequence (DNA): TGTGCCAGCAGTCCAGGGACTACTAATGAAAAACTGTTTTTT.

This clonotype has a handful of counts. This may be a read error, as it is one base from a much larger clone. The CDR3 here is CASSDTSGRNEQFF. The CDR3 nucleotides read TGTGCCAGCAGCGATACTAGCGGGAGAAATGAGCAGTTCTTC. The rearrangement links TRBV9 to TRBJ2-1, with 11 bases matching TRBD2. The CDR3 spans 14 residues. Germline-derived CDR1 and CDR2 are SGDLS and YYNGEE. V was pared by 3 bases and J by 7 bases, with 3 bases of the junction left unmatched. The full variable domain, its missing parts supplied by reference TRBV9 and TRBJ2-1, is DSGVTQTPKHLITATGQRVTLRCSPRSGDLSVYWYQQSLDQGLQFLIQYYNGEERAKGNILERFSAQQFPDLHSELNLSSLELGDSALYFCASSDTSGRNEQFFGPGTRLTVL.

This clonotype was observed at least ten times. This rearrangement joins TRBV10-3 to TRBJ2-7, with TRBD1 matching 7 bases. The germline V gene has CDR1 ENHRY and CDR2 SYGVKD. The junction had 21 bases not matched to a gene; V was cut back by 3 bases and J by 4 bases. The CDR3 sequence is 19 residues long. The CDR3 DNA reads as TGTGCCATCAGTGATTACCCGGGACAGAAGCCACCCAAAAAGTACGAGCAGTACTTC. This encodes CAISDYPGQKPPKKYEQYF.

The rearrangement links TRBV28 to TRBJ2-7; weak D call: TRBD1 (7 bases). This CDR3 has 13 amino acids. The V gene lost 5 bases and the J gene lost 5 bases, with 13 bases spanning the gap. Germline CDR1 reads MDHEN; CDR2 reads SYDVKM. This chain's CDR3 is CASSVQGEDEQYF. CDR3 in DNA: TGTGCCAGCAGTGTGCAGGGGGAGGACGAGCAGTACTTC.

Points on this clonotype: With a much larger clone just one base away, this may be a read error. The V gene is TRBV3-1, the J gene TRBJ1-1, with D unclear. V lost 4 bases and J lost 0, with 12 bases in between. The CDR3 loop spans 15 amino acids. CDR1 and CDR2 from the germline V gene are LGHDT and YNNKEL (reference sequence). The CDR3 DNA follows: TGTGCCAGCAGCCTAGATGGGGTAATGAACACTGAAGCTTTCTTT. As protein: CASSLDGVMNTEAFF.

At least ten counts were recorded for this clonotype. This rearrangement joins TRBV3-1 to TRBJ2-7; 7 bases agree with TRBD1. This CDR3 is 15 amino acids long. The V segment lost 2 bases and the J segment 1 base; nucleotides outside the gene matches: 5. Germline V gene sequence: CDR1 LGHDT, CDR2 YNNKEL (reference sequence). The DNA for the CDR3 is TGTGCCAGCAGCCAATGGGGACAGTCATCCTACGAGCAGTACTTC. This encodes CASSQWGQSSYEQYF.

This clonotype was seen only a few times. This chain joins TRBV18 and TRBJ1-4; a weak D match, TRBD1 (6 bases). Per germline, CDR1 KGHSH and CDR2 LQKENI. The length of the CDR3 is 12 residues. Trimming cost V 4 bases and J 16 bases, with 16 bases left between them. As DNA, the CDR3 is TGTGCCAGCTCACACAGGGAAGGCGCCCAGTTTTTT. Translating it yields CASSHREGAQFF.

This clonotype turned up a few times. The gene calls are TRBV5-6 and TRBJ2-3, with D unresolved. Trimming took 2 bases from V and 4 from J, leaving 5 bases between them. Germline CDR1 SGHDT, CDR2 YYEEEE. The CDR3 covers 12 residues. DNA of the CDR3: TGTGCCAGCAGCTTTCCGTCAGATACGCAGTATTTT. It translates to CASSFPSDTQYF.

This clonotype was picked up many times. CDR3 sequence: CASSKGQPAVYEQYF. CDR3 DNA sequence: TGCGCCAGCAGCAAGGGACAGCCGGCGGTCTACGAGCAGTACTTC. The V gene is TRBV5-1, the J gene TRBJ2-7, with 7 bases aligning to TRBD1. The germline gives CDR1 SGHRS, CDR2 YFSETQ. CDR3 length: 15 amino acids. Trimming cost V 4 bases and J 3 bases; bases outside gene matches: 10.

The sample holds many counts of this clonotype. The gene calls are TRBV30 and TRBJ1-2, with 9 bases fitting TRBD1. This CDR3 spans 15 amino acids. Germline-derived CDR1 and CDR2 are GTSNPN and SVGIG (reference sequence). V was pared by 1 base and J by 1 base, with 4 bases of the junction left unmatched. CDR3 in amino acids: CAWSDGQGHNYGYTF. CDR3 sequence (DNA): TGTGCCTGGAGTGACGGACAGGGGCATAACTATGGCTACACCTTC.

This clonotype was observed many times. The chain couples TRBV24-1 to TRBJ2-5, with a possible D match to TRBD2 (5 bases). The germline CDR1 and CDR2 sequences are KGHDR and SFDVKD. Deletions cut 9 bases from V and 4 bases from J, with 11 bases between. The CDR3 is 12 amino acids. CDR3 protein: CATRGEGETQYF. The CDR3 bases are TGTGCCACCCGTGGCGAGGGAGAGACCCAGTACTTC.

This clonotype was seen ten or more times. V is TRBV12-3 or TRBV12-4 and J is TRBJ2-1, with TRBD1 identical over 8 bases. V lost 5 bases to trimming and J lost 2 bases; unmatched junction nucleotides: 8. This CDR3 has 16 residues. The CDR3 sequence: CASSPTGGTTYNEQFF. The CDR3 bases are TGTGCCAGCAGTCCTACAGGGGGTACTACCTACAATGAGCAGTTCTTC.

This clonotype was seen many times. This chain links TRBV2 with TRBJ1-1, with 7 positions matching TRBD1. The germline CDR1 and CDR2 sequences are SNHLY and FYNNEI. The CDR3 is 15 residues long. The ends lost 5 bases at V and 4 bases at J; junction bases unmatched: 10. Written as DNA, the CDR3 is TGTGCCAGCAGTCGGGAAAGGGGGCCGGGCACTGAAGCTTTCTTT. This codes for CASSRERGPGTEAFF.

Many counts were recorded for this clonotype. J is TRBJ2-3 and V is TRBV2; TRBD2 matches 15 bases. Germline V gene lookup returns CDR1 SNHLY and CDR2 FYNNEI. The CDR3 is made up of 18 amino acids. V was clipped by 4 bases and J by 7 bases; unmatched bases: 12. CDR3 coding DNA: TGTGCCAGCAGTGCTGGACTAGCGGGAGGGTCATCTCGAAATACGCAGTATTTT. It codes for CASSAGLAGGSSRNTQYF.

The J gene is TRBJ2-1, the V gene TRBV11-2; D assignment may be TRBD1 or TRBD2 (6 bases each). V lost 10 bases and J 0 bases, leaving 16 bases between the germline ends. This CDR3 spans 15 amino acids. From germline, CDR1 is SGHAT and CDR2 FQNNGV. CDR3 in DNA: TGTGCCAACCGCATAGGGGGGAGCTCCTACAATGAGCAGTTCTTC. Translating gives CANRIGGSSYNEQFF.

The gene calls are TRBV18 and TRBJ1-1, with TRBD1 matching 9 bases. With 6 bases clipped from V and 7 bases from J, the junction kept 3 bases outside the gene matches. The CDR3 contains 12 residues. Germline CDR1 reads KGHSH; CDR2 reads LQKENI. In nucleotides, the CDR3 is TGTGCCAGCTCCCGACAGGGGGTTGAAGCTTTCTTT. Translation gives CASSRQGVEAFF. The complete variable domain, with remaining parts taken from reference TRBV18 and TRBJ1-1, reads NAGVMQNPRHLVRRRGQEARLRCSPMKGHSHVYWYRQLPEEGLKFMVYLQKENIIDESGMPKERFSAEFPKEGPSILRIQQVVRGDSAAYFCASSRQGVEAFFGQGTRLTVV.

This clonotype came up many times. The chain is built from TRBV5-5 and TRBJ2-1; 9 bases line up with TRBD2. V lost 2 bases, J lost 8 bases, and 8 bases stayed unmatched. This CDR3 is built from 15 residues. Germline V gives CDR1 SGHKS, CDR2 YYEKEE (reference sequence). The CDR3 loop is CASSLGGRDADEQFF. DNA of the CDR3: TGTGCCAGCAGCTTAGGCGGGAGGGATGCGGATGAGCAGTTCTTC.

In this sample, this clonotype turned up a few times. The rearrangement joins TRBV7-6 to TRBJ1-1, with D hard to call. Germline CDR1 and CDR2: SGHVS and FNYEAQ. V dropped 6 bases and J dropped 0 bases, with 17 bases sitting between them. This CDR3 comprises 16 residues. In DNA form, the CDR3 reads TGTGCCAGCAGTCCCCTCGGTGGGCTGTTGAACACTGAAGCTTTCTTT. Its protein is CASSPLGGLLNTEAFF.

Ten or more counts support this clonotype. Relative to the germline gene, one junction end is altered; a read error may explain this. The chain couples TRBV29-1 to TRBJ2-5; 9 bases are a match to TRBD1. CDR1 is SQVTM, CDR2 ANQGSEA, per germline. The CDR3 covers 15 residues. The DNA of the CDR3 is TGCAGCGTCGAAGGGACAGGGAGTCTATTAGAGACCCAGTACTTC. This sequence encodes CSVEGTGSLLETQYF.

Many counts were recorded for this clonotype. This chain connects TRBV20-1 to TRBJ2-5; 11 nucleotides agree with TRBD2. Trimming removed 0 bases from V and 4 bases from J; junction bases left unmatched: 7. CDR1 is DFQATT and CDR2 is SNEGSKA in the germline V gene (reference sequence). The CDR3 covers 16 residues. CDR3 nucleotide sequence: TGCAGTGCTAGAGATGTAGCGGGAGGGAGAGCAGAGACCCAGTACTTC. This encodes CSARDVAGGRAETQYF.

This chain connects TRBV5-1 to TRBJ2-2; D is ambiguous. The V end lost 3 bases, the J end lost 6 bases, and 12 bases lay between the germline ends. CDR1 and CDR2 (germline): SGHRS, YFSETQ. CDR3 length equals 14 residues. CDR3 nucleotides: TGCGCCAGCAGCTCATTACTGGCTGCCGGGGAGCTGTTTTTT. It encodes CASSSLLAAGELFF.

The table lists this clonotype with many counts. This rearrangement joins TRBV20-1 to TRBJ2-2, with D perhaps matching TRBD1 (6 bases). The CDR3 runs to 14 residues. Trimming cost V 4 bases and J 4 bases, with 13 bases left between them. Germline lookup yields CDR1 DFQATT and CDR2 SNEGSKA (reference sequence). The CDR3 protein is CSATGDITTGELFF. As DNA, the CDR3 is TGCAGTGCTACCGGGGACATTACCACCGGGGAGCTGTTTTTT.

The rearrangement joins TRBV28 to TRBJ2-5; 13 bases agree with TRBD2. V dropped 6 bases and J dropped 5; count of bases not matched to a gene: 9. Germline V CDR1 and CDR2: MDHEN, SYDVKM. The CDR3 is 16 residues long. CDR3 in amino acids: CASSHLGLAGPETQYF. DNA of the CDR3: TGTGCCAGCAGCCATCTGGGACTAGCGGGACCGGAGACCCAGTACTTC.

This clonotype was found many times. CDR3 DNA sequence: TGCGCCAGCAGCTTGGCGACCGACTACAATGAGCAGTTCTTC. Translating gives CASSLATDYNEQFF. The chain uses TRBV5-1 and TRBJ2-1; D unresolved. CDR1 SGHRS and CDR2 YFSETQ come from the germline V gene. The length of the CDR3 is 14 residues. The V end lost 0 bases, the J end lost 3 bases, and 7 bases lay between the germline ends.

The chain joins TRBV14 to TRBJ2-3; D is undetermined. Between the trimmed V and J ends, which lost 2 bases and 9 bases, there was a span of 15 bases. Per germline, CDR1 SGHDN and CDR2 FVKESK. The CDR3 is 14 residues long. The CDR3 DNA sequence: TGTGCCAGCAGCCAATTCCCCGTCTTTGTCACGCAGTATTTT. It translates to CASSQFPVFVTQYF.

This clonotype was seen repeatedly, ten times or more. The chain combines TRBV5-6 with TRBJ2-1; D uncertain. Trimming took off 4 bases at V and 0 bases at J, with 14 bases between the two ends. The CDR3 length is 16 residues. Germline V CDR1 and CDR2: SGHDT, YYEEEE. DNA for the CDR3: TGTGCCAGCAGCCCCCCCCGGACCCGCTCCTACAATGAGCAGTTCTTC. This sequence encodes CASSPPRTRSYNEQFF.

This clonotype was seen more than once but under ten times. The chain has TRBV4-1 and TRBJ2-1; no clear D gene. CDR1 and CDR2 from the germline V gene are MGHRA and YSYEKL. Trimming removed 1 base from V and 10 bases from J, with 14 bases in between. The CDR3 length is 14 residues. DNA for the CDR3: TGCGCCAGCAGCCAAGGTTGGGGATCTTGGGAGCAGTTCTTC. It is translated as CASSQGWGSWEQFF.

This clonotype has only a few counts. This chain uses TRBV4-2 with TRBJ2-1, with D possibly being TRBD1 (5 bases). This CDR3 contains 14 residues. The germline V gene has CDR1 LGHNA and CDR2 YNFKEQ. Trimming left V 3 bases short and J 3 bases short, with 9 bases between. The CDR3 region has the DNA TGTGCCAGCAGCCACCAACAGGACTACAATGAGCAGTTCTTC. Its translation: CASSHQQDYNEQFF.

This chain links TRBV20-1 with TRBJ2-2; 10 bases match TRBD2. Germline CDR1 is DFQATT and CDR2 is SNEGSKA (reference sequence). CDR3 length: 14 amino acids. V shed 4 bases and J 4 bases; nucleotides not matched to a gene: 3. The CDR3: CSATSGRGTGELFF. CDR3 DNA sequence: TGCAGTGCTACCAGCGGGAGGGGCACCGGGGAGCTGTTTTTT.

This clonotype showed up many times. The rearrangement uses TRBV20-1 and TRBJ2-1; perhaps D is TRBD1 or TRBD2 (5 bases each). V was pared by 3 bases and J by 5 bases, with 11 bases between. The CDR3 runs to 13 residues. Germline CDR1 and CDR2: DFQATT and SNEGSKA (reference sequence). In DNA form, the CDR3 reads TGCAGTGCTAGCGGGACGAGAGACAATGAGCAGTTCTTC. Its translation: CSASGTRDNEQFF.